Shown below are 6 T cell receptor beta chains from a single sample sequenced in a study of cytomegalovirus exposure and HLA in healthy donors. The PCR ran on 60 Vbeta and 13 Jbeta primers. Only in-frame clones appear in the TCRdb table, and some are missing; sequencing was by immunoSEQ multiplex PCR. Its table records 150,000 to 200,000 clones. Sequencing was performed on PBMCs. These receptors all come from a woman aged 18-29 years in good health and CMV-seropositive.

The V call is TRBV6-5, the J call TRBJ2-7; D unclear. V was cut by 7 bases and J by 4 bases, with 17 bases left in between. This CDR3 is built from 14 residues. CDR1 MNHEY and CDR2 SVGAGI come from the germline V gene. The CDR3 DNA is TGTGCCAGCAAGCTCTCGGCAGGCTGGTACGAGCAGTACTTC. Its translation is CASKLSAGWYEQYF.

The genes are TRBV10-3 and TRBJ2-1, with 9 bases fitting TRBD2. The CDR3 spans 15 residues. The germline CDR1 and CDR2 sequences are ENHRY and SYGVKD. Losses at the gene ends were 2 bases for V and 8 bases for J; bases not matched to a gene: 7. The CDR3 nucleotides read TGTGCCATCAGTGAGAAGGCGGGGGGGAATCATGAGCAGTTCTTC. Its translation: CAISEKAGGNHEQFF.

The gene calls are TRBV7-4 and TRBJ1-4, with TRBD1 identical over 7 bases. V lost 3 bases, J lost 9 bases, and 10 bases stayed unmatched. The CDR3 is made up of 15 amino acids. Germline loops: CDR1 SGHVT, CDR2 SQSDAQ. In nucleotides, the CDR3 is TGTGCCAGCAGCTTCTCCGGGACAGCGATCAAAAAACTGTTTTTT. Translated: CASSFSGTAIKKLFF.

The genes are TRBV4-1 and TRBJ2-6; D uncertain. The CDR3 contains 15 residues. Germline V gene sequence: CDR1 MGHRA, CDR2 YSYEKL. V shed 1 base and J shed 0 bases, with 4 bases lying between them. CDR3 DNA: TGCGCCAGCAGCCAAGCGGGCTCTGGGGCCAACGTCCTGACTTTC. Its protein product is CASSQAGSGANVLTF.

V usage is TRBV30 and J usage is TRBJ2-5; D is ambiguous. The V end was cut by 4 bases, the J end by 2 bases, with 8 bases between. The CDR3 extends over 12 amino acids. Germline V CDR1 and CDR2: GTSNPN, SVGIG (reference sequence). The CDR3 coding sequence is TGTGCCTGGAATTTCGCGCAAGAGACCCAGTACTTC. It yields the protein CAWNFAQETQYF.

This chain links TRBV20-1 with TRBJ2-3; D is undetermined. Deletions cut 2 bases from V and 7 bases from J, with 4 bases between. The CDR3 sequence is 10 residues long. From germline, CDR1 is DFQATT and CDR2 SNEGSKA (reference sequence). Written as DNA, the CDR3 is TGCAGTGCTAGACGTAATACGCAGTATTTT. Translated, it gives CSARRNTQYF.